This TCR beta chain was obtained from a study of T cells in Graves' hyperthyroidism and ophthalmopathy. V was clipped by 5 bases and J by 3 bases; unmatched bases: 5. This CDR3 is 15 amino acids long. CDR1 is SEHNR, CDR2 FQNEAQ, per germline (reference sequence). There were TCR beta CDR3 regions amplified from RNA transcripts. An initial round of RT-PCR targeting the TCR CDR3 relied on the HTBI primer set. TCRdb re-called the multiplex PCR reads through MiXCR, storing one row per CDR3 protein. The sample carries roughly 840,000 distinct CDR3 sequences, 38% recorded once. This clonotype has at least ten counts.

The specimen was blood. The TCR sequence derives from a man aged 18-30 years with Graves' hyperthyroidism. The rearrangement links TRBV7-9 to TRBJ2-2; 8 bases are a match to TRBD1. The CDR3 nucleotides are TGTGCCAGCAGCCTTGGGACAGGAGACACCGGGGAGCTGTTTTTT. Translating it yields CASSLGTGDTGELFF.